The 23 T cell receptor beta chains below were found in one sample sequenced in a study of cytomegalovirus exposure and HLA in healthy donors. PCR involved 60 Vbeta and 13 Jbeta primers. Sequenced by immunoSEQ multiplex PCR; TCRdb stores in-frame clones only, minus some. The sample shows 130,000 to 150,000 clones, almost 80% of them seen only once. Sequencing was done on a sample of PBMCs. Receptors originate from a male donor in good health and CMV-seronegative.

The J gene is TRBJ2-3, the V gene TRBV30; D may be TRBD1 (5 bases). Germline CDR1 reads GTSNPN; CDR2 reads SVGIG (reference sequence). Trimming removed 1 base from V and 6 bases from J, with 11 bases in between. There are 13 residues in the CDR3. The CDR3 reads CAWSGEGADTQYF. CDR3 nucleotide sequence: TGTGCCTGGAGTGGTGAAGGGGCCGATACGCAGTATTTT.

This chain links TRBV6-5 with TRBJ2-7; a possible D gene is TRBD2 (7 bases). From germline, CDR1 is MNHEY and CDR2 SVGAGI. V lost 6 bases and J 2 bases, leaving 14 bases between the germline ends. This CDR3 is 14 amino acids long. The CDR3 nucleotides are TGTGCCAGCAGAAAACTAGGGGGGGCCTACGAGCAGTACTTC. It is translated as CASRKLGGAYEQYF.

The rearrangement joins TRBV5-4 to TRBJ2-7, with 9 positions matching TRBD2. Trimming at V came to 4 bases and at J to 5 bases, leaving 7 bases not matched to a gene. The CDR3 runs 14 residues. Germline V gives CDR1 SGHNT, CDR2 YYREEE (reference sequence). The CDR3 loop is CASSSAGGPDEQYF. CDR3 bases: TGTGCCAGCAGCAGCGCGGGGGGGCCTGACGAGCAGTACTTC.

The chain couples TRBV7-2 to TRBJ1-1; a possible D gene is TRBD1 (6 bases). Germline V gene data show CDR1 as SGHTA and CDR2 as FQGNSA. This CDR3 has 13 amino acids. Between the trimmed V and J ends, which lost 5 bases and 1 base, there was a span of 8 bases. The CDR3 DNA is TGTGCCAGCAGCACGGGACAGAACACTGAAGCTTTCTTT. It specifies CASSTGQNTEAFF.

This clone was counted once. The genes are TRBV5-1 and TRBJ2-5; D is possibly TRBD1 (6 bases). This CDR3 contains 13 residues. CDR1 and CDR2 (germline): SGHRS, YFSETQ. V lost 4 bases to trimming and J lost 3 bases, with 10 bases between them. In nucleotides, the CDR3 is TGCGCCAGCAGCAGGAACAGGGAAGAGACCCAGTACTTC. It encodes CASSRNREETQYF.

V gene TRBV9 combines with J gene TRBJ1-2, with TRBD1 as a possible D gene (5 bases). The germline V and J ends were trimmed by 0 bases and 0 bases, with 9 bases remaining between them. The CDR3 consists of 15 residues. Germline loops: CDR1 SGDLS, CDR2 YYNGEE. The CDR3 DNA is TGTGCCAGCAGCGTAGGACAGACAGCTAACTATGGCTACACCTTC. Translation gives CASSVGQTANYGYTF.

The rearrangement joins TRBV7-3 to TRBJ1-5; 11 bases align to TRBD1. Per germline, CDR1 SGHTA and CDR2 FQGTGA. The CDR3 spans 18 residues. V shed 5 bases, J shed 4 bases, and the junction held 13 bases outside the gene matches. CDR3 loop: CASSPRDRGMRGNQPQHF. The CDR3 DNA follows: TGTGCCAGCAGCCCCCGGGACAGGGGGATGCGGGGGAATCAGCCCCAGCATTTT.

The chain combines TRBV19 with TRBJ1-3; 7 bases fit TRBD1. Germline loops: CDR1 LNHDA, CDR2 SQIVND (reference sequence). The CDR3 sequence is 14 residues long. J lost 2 bases, V lost 6 bases, and 4 bases had no gene match. The chain's CDR3 is CASRPTGTGNTIYF. CDR3 DNA sequence: TGTGCCAGTAGACCGACAGGGACTGGAAACACCATATATTTT.

The chain employs TRBV28 and TRBJ2-3; TRBD2 matches at 7 bases. This CDR3 is 17 amino acids long. Trimming removed 5 bases from V and 6 bases from J; junction bases left unmatched: 17. From germline, CDR1 is MDHEN and CDR2 SYDVKM. The CDR3 DNA follows: TGTGCCAGCAGTACTCTCTTGGGGGGGGAAATCCCGGATACGCAGTATTTT. Its translation is CASSTLLGGEIPDTQYF. Drawing the rest from reference TRBV28 and TRBJ2-3, the complete variable domain is DVKVTQSSRYLVKRTGEKVFLECVQDMDHENMFWYRQDPGLGLRLIYFSYDVKMKEKGDIPEGYSVSREKKERFSLILESASTNQTSMYLCASSTLLGGEIPDTQYFGPGTRLTVL.

The gene calls are TRBV27 and TRBJ1-6; TRBD1 agrees at 10 bases. Trimming cost V 2 bases and J 0 bases; bases outside gene matches: 4. The CDR3 loop spans 18 amino acids. The germline V gene has CDR1 MNHEY and CDR2 SMNVEV (reference sequence). CDR3 sequence (DNA): TGTGCCAGCAGTTTAGGGACAGGGGCGAGCTCCTATAATTCACCCCTCCACTTT. Translating gives CASSLGTGASSYNSPLHF.

J is TRBJ2-3 and V is TRBV7-8, with 9 bases lining up with TRBD2. Unmatched junction bases numbered 11, after V lost 2 bases and J lost 2 bases. The V gene's germline CDR1 is SGHVS and CDR2 FQNEAQ. CDR3 length equals 18 residues. The CDR3 loop is CASSLLLIGTSITDTQYF. As DNA, the CDR3 is TGTGCCAGCAGCTTACTTCTAATAGGGACTAGCATCACAGATACGCAGTATTTT.

The chain employs TRBV27 and TRBJ1-3; possible D gene TRBD1, 6 bases. The CDR3 is made up of 13 amino acids. Trimming stripped 2 bases from V and 4 bases from J, with 6 bases between. The germline V gene has CDR1 MNHEY and CDR2 SMNVEV (reference sequence). CDR3 protein: CASSLTGGNTIYF. The CDR3 coding sequence is TGTGCCAGCAGTTTAACAGGGGGAAACACCATATATTTT.

This chain links TRBV10-3 with TRBJ1-6, with 9 bases that match TRBD1. The CDR3 runs 16 residues. Germline loops: CDR1 ENHRY, CDR2 SYGVKD. With 4 bases clipped from V and 7 bases from J, the junction kept 8 bases outside the gene matches. CDR3 sequence (DNA): TGTGCCATCAGTGGGGACAGGGAGGGAATCAATTCACCCCTCCACTTT. As protein: CAISGDREGINSPLHF.

The CDR3 protein is CASSGGGAVGNQPQHF. The CDR3 DNA reads as TGTGCCAGCAGTGGAGGGGGCGCGGTGGGCAATCAGCCCCAGCATTTT. The J gene is TRBJ1-5, the V gene TRBV2, with 7 bases aligning to TRBD1. CDR1 and CDR2 (germline): SNHLY, FYNNEI. With V trimmed by 4 bases and J by 2 bases, 8 bases remained unmatched. There are 16 residues in the CDR3.

This chain uses TRBV15 with TRBJ1-2, with TRBD1 matching 9 bases. CDR3 size: 14 residues. After removal of 3 bases from V and 4 bases from J, the junction contained 3 bases not matched to a gene. Germline values: CDR1 LNHNV, CDR2 YYDKDF (reference sequence). The chain's CDR3 is CATSSGQGIYGYTF. The CDR3 DNA sequence: TGTGCCACCAGCAGTGGACAGGGGATCTATGGCTACACCTTC.

With regard to this clone: An end of the junction differs from the germline gene, which may be a read error. Other DNA sequences from this sample encode an identical CDR3 as well. V and J are TRBV10-3 and TRBJ1-1; D might be TRBD1 (6 bases). This CDR3 spans 11 amino acids. Looked up from germline, CDR1 is ENHRY and CDR2 is SYGVKD. The CDR3 bases are TGTGCTATCAGTGCGGGACACGAAGCTTTCTTT. This sequence encodes CAISAGHEAFF.

The chain uses TRBV11-2 and TRBJ2-1; D is perhaps TRBD1 (5 bases). The ends were cut back, 1 base at V and 4 bases at J, with 11 bases in the middle. This CDR3 comprises 15 residues. Germline V gene sequence: CDR1 SGHAT, CDR2 FQNNGV. The CDR3 DNA reads TGTGCCAGCAGCTTAGTGGGTTCAGGGTACAATGAGCAGTTCTTC. Protein product: CASSLVGSGYNEQFF.

The chain employs TRBV4-2 and TRBJ1-1, with a tentative D call TRBD1 (5 bases). CDR1 is LGHNA, CDR2 YNFKEQ, per germline. V was pared by 0 bases and J by 7 bases, with 21 bases between. The length of the CDR3 is 17 residues. CDR3 bases: TGTGCCAGCAGCCAAGAAAGGGTAGAAAAGGGTAGGGGTGAAGCTTTCTTT. Its translation: CASSQERVEKGRGEAFF.

The chain has TRBV5-4 and TRBJ2-1; TRBD2 is a possible D gene (5 bases). The V gene's germline CDR1 is SGHNT and CDR2 YYREEE (reference sequence). V was clipped by 4 bases and J by 5 bases, with 16 bases between them. This CDR3 spans 15 amino acids. Here the CDR3 DNA reads TGTGCCAGCAGCACCGGAGGACTGGGAGACAATGAGCAGTTCTTC. Its translation is CASSTGGLGDNEQFF.

The rearrangement joins TRBV15 to TRBJ2-5, with 7 bases that match TRBD2. Germline V CDR1 and CDR2: LNHNV, YYDKDF (reference sequence). Losses at the gene ends were 3 bases for V and 0 bases for J; bases not matched to a gene: 7. CDR3 size: 16 residues. The CDR3, as DNA: TGTGCCACCAGCAGCGGAGTGGGGGGGTACCAAGAGACCCAGTACTTC. Translating it yields CATSSGVGGYQETQYF.

This rearrangement joins TRBV7-9 to TRBJ2-1; D not resolved. Germline values: CDR1 SEHNR, CDR2 FQNEAQ (reference sequence). V lost 0 bases and J lost 0, with 12 bases in between. This CDR3 comprises 17 residues. The CDR3 DNA sequence: TGTGCCAGCAGCTTAGCGTGGGCAGGCGACTCCTACAATGAGCAGTTCTTC. It encodes CASSLAWAGDSYNEQFF.

This clone occurred a few times. At one end the junction does not follow the germline gene, possibly because of a read error. V and J are TRBV7-9 and TRBJ1-6; no clear D gene. This CDR3 comprises 12 residues. CDR1 and CDR2 from the germline V gene are SEHNR and FQNEAQ (reference sequence). The CDR3, as DNA: TGTTCCAGCAGCTATTCAAATTCACCCCTCCACTTT. It yields the protein CSSSYSNSPLHF.

This clone has a single count. The chain recombines TRBV6-5 with TRBJ2-7, with D maybe TRBD1 (6 bases). CDR3 length: 14 amino acids. With 6 bases removed from V and 3 bases from J, the gap between germline ends came to 15 bases. Germline V gene sequence: CDR1 MNHEY, CDR2 SVGAGI. Written as DNA, the CDR3 is TGTGCCAGCAGCCTCGGGCAGGGGTACTACGAGCAGTACTTC. Protein sequence: CASSLGQGYYEQYF.